Listed below are T cell receptor beta chains from one sample, sequenced in a study of CD8+ T cells in alopecia areata. Clones were sequenced by immunoSEQ multiplex PCR, and TCRdb holds only the in-frame ones, with some missing. The data contain 200,000 to 250,000 clones, about 50% of them singletons. Sequenced here: CD4+ T cells sorted from blood, sampled at week 4, from a patient treated with tofacitinib. All receptors derive from a human donor with alopecia areata. CDR3s leave out the opening cysteine and the closing phenylalanine or tryptophan. Fields, in order: CDR3 protein, clone size, V gene, CDR3 length, J gene, D gene. A D gene is named only where the DNA matches it firmly. Only some rows state a clone size, as once, few, many or a class for expanded clones.

SAWRFETQY	few	TRBV29-1	9	TRBJ2-5	.
ASSPGVGAEQY	.	TRBV7-2	11	TRBJ2-7	.
AWSRSGGDEKLF	.	TRBV30	12	TRBJ1-4	.
ASSQGWAGQETQY	few	TRBV14	13	TRBJ2-5	.
ASSPGGRGPPYEQY	few	TRBV9	14	TRBJ2-7	.
ASSLEGWPNSPLH	.	TRBV7-2	13	TRBJ1-6	.
SAEGIARDGYT	.	TRBV29-1	11	TRBJ1-2	.
ASSRDRVSTEAF	.	TRBV5-6	12	TRBJ1-1	TRBD1
ACPRYRDGGEAF	.	TRBV30	12	TRBJ1-1	.
ASSSRQTNSPLH	.	TRBV7-2	12	TRBJ1-6	.
ASSYDSLRGTQY	.	TRBV21-1	12	TRBJ2-5	.
ALAPRGSAF	.	TRBV30	9	TRBJ1-1	.
ASSSSPDSNEQY	few	TRBV11-3	12	TRBJ2-7	.
ASSFSSYEQY	few	TRBV11-3	10	TRBJ2-7	.
ASSLDPRGTYGYT	.	TRBV5-1	13	TRBJ1-2	.
ASSPNGQGIDAQY	few	TRBV18	13	TRBJ2-7	.
APPAGRRNGYGYT	once	TRBV4-3	13	TRBJ1-2	.
ASSLWEQGTEAF	once	TRBV7-2	12	TRBJ1-1	.
ASRAGPPGVSEQY	few	TRBV7-2	13	TRBJ2-7	.
AWGQGGTEAF	few	TRBV30	10	TRBJ1-1	TRBD1
SVDEVPTDTQY	.	TRBV29-1	11	TRBJ2-3	.
ASSRAGPYLADTQY	.	TRBV4-3	14	TRBJ2-3	TRBD2
ASSLRHNSPLH	.	TRBV7-2	11	TRBJ1-6	.
ASTPSGSWNSPLH	.	TRBV25-1	13	TRBJ1-6	.
SVERDTSYNEQF	.	TRBV29-1	12	TRBJ2-1	.
ASSRTAGTSSYEQY	few	TRBV5-1	14	TRBJ2-7	.
ASSFAEYGGELF	few	TRBV5-1	12	TRBJ2-2	.
ASSRQTDTQY	few	TRBV23-1	10	TRBJ2-3	.
AWRGKGASLYGYT	.	TRBV30	13	TRBJ1-2	TRBD1
ASTEMAGGEQF	.	TRBV5-1	11	TRBJ2-1	TRBD1
ASSQDWSSGAF	.	TRBV4-3	11	TRBJ1-1	.
ASSESGINYGYT	.	TRBV25-1	12	TRBJ1-2	.
AWSAQTAGELF	few	TRBV30	11	TRBJ2-2	.
AISESQGASYEQY	.	TRBV10-3	13	TRBJ2-7	TRBD1
ASSVDVGQGVYEQY	.	TRBV9	14	TRBJ2-7	TRBD1
ASSVGRGRDQETQY	.	TRBV9	14	TRBJ2-5	.
ASSVVQGDTEAF	once	TRBV27	12	TRBJ1-1	.
ASSLEAMGANVLT	.	TRBV5-1	13	TRBJ2-6	.
ASSQFLSVNEKLF	few	TRBV4-3	13	TRBJ1-4	.
ASSLGVSEKLF	.	TRBV5-1	11	TRBJ1-4	.
ASWGDGYT	few	TRBV19	8	TRBJ1-2	.
ASSSVAGAGYT	few	TRBV5-6	11	TRBJ1-2	.
ASSRDRGNSNYGYT	.	TRBV4-3	14	TRBJ1-2	TRBD1
ASKPGDTQY	many	TRBV2	9	TRBJ2-3	.
ASSLAKGAGELF	.	TRBV5-1	12	TRBJ2-2	.
ASGPLFQGGYEQY	.	TRBV11-3	13	.	.